Below, 7 T cell receptor beta chains from the same sample are listed, as sequenced in a study of CD8 T cells in ankylosing spondylitis. General study points: A TCR beta motif made of fewer than 10 highly homologous variants seemed typical of ankylosing spondylitis blood.

A single record per CDR3 protein comes from TCRdb applying MiXCR to the 5' RACE reads. The profile covers 700,000 or so distinct CDR3 sequences, with under 20% appearing a single time and about a fifth taken by the ten largest. These TCRs are of unknown antigen specificity. Sequencing input: blood, either unsorted or a sorted T cell fraction (not recorded which). These receptors came from a male donor with ankylosing spondylitis.

The chain uses TRBV5-1 and TRBJ1-2, with TRBD1 as a possible D gene (5 bases). V was pared by 3 bases and J by 4 bases, with 16 bases between. CDR3 length: 15 amino acids. Germline CDR1 SGHRS, CDR2 YFSETQ. The CDR3 region is CASSSDDRKIYGYTF. CDR3 bases: TGCGCCAGCAGCTCTGATGACAGAAAAATCTATGGCTACACCTTC.

This clonotype was counted a few times. V usage is TRBV12-3 or TRBV12-4 and J usage is TRBJ2-7; no reliable D call. The germline V and J ends were trimmed by 3 bases and 3 bases, with 12 bases remaining between them. The CDR3 is 14 residues long. The CDR3 DNA sequence: TGTGCCAGCAGTTTGCGGTGGCCCCTCTACGAGCAGTACTTC. As protein: CASSLRWPLYEQYF.

This clonotype was observed at least ten times. This chain links TRBV4-1 with TRBJ2-3, with 11 bases identical to TRBD2. Germline CDR1 is MGHRA and CDR2 is YSYEKL. V shed 1 base, J shed 0 bases, and the junction held 0 bases outside the gene matches. The CDR3 loop spans 16 amino acids. The CDR3 loop reads CASSQGTSGSTDTQYF. The CDR3 DNA reads as TGCGCCAGCAGCCAAGGGACTAGCGGGAGCACAGATACGCAGTATTTT.

This clonotype has only a few counts. The V and J genes are TRBV6-1 and TRBJ2-7, with 8 bases that match TRBD1. This CDR3 region has 14 residues. Looked up from germline, CDR1 is MNHNS and CDR2 is SASEGT. V was pared by 7 bases and J by 0 bases, with 5 bases of the junction left unmatched. CDR3 loop: CASTSTGASYEQYF. The CDR3 nucleotides are TGTGCCAGCACCTCGACAGGGGCCTCCTACGAGCAGTACTTC.

The table lists this clonotype with many counts. The CDR3 DNA is TGTGCCAGCAGCCAAGATCGGGTCAGCCAAGCTTTCTTT. Translating it yields CASSQDRVSQAFF. The chain joins TRBV3-1 to TRBJ1-1; D is undetermined. Deletions cut 0 bases from V and 9 bases from J, with 11 bases between. The germline gives CDR1 LGHDT, CDR2 YNNKEL (reference sequence). The CDR3 spans 13 residues.

This clonotype has just one count. V and J are TRBV20-1 and TRBJ2-7, with 7 nucleotides matching TRBD1. Trimming removed 7 bases from V and 5 bases from J; junction bases left unmatched: 5. The CDR3 runs to 11 residues. From germline, CDR1 is DFQATT and CDR2 SNEGSKA (reference sequence). CDR3 sequence reads: CSGDRDDEQYF. The CDR3 DNA is TGCAGTGGCGACAGGGACGACGAGCAGTACTTC.

The V gene is TRBV6-5, the J gene TRBJ2-2, with D perhaps matching TRBD2 (5 bases). CDR1 is MNHEY and CDR2 is SVGAGI in the germline V gene. With 2 bases removed from V and 3 bases from J, the gap between germline ends came to 10 bases. CDR3 length: 15 amino acids. The CDR3 DNA reads as TGTGCCAGCAGTTACGGGAGCCTACACACCGGGGAGCTGTTTTTT. It translates to CASSYGSLHTGELFF.